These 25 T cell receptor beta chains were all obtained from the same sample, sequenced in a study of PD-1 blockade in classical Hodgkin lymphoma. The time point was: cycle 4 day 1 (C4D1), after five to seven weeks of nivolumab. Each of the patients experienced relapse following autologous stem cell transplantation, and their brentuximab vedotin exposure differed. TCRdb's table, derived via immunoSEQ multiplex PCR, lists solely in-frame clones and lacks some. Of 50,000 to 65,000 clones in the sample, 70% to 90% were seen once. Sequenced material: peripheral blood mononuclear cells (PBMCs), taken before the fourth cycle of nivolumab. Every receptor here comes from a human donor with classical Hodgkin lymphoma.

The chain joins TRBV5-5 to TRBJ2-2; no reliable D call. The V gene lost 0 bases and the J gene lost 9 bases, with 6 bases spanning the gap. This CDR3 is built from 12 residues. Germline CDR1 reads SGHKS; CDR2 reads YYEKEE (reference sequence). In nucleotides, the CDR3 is TGTGCCAGCAGCTTGGGTCCCAGGGAGCTGTTTTTT. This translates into CASSLGPRELFF.

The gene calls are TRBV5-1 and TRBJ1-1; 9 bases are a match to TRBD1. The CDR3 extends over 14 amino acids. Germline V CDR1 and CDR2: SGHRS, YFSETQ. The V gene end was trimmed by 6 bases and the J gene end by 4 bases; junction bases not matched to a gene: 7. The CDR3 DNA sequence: TGCGCCAGCATGGGGGACAGGGTTGGCACTGAAGCTTTCTTT. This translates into CASMGDRVGTEAFF.

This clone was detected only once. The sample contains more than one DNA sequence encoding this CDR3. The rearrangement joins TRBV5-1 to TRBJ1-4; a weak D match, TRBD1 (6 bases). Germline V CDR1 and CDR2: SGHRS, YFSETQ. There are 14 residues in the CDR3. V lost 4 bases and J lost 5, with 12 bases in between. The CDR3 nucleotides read TGCGCCAGCAGCCTACAGGGCGGGAATGAAAAACTGTTTTTT. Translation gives CASSLQGGNEKLFF. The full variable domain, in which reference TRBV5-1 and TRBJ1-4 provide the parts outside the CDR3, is KAGVTQTPRYLIKTRGQQVTLSCSPISGHRSVSWYQQTPGQGLQFLFEYFSETQRNKGNFPGRFSGRQFSNSRSEMNVSTLELGDSALYLCASSLQGGNEKLFFGSGTQLSVL.

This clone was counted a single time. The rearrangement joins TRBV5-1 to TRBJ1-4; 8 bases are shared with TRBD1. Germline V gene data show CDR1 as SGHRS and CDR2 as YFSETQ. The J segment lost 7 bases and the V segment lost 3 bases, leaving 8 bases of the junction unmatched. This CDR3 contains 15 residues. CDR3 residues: CASSSTGASGEKLFF. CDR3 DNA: TGCGCCAGCAGCTCGACAGGGGCGTCAGGTGAAAAACTGTTTTTT.

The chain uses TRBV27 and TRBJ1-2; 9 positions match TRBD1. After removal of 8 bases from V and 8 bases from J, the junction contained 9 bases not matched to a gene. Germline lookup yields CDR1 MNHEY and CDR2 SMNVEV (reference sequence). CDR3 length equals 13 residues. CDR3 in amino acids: CASGQGPFEGYTF. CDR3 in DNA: TGTGCCAGCGGACAGGGGCCCTTCGAGGGCTACACCTTC.

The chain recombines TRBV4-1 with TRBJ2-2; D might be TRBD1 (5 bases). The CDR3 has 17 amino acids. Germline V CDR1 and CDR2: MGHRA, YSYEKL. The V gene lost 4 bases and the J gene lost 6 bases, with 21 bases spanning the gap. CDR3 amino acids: CASSPPYSGKEPGELFF. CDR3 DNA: TGCGCCAGCAGCCCCCCATATTCAGGGAAAGAACCCGGGGAGCTGTTTTTT.

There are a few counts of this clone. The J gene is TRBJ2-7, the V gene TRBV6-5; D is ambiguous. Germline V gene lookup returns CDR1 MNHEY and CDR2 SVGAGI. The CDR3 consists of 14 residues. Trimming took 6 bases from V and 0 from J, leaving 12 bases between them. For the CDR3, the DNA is TGTGCCAGCAGCACCGACGGCCTCTCCTACGAGCAGTACTTC. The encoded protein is CASSTDGLSYEQYF.

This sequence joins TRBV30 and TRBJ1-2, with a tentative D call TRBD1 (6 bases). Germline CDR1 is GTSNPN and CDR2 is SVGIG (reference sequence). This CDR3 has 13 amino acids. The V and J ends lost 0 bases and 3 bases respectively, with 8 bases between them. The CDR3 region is CAWSVGGHYGYTF. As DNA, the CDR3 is TGTGCCTGGAGTGTAGGGGGACACTATGGCTACACCTTC.

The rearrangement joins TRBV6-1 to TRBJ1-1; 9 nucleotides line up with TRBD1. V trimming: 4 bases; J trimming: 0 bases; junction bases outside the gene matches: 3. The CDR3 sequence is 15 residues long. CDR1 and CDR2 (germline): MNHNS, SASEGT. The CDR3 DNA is TGTGCCAGCAGTGTGGACAGGGGCATGAACACTGAAGCTTTCTTT. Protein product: CASSVDRGMNTEAFF.

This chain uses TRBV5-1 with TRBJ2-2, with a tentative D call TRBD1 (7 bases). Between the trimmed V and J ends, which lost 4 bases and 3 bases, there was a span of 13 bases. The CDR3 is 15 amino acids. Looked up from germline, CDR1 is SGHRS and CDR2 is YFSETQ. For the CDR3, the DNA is TGCGCCAGCAGCCGGGGGACAGCCGACACCGGGGAGCTGTTTTTT. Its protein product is CASSRGTADTGELFF. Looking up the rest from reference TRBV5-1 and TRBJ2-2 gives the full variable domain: KAGVTQTPRYLIKTRGQQVTLSCSPISGHRSVSWYQQTPGQGLQFLFEYFSETQRNKGNFPGRFSGRQFSNSRSEMNVSTLELGDSALYLCASSRGTADTGELFFGEGSRLTVL.

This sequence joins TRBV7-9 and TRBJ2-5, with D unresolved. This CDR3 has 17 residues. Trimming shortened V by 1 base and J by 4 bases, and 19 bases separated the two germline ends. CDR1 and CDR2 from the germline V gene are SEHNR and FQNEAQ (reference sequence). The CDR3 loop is CASSLVEFSSLGETQYF. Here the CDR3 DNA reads TGTGCCAGCAGCTTAGTCGAATTCTCGTCCCTAGGAGAGACCCAGTACTTC. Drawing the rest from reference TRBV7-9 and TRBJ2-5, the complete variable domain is DTGVSQNPRHKITKRGQNVTFRCDPISEHNRLYWYRQTLGQGPEFLTYFQNEAQLEKSRLLSDRFSAERPKGSFSTLEIQRTEQGDSAMYLCASSLVEFSSLGETQYFGPGTRLLVL.

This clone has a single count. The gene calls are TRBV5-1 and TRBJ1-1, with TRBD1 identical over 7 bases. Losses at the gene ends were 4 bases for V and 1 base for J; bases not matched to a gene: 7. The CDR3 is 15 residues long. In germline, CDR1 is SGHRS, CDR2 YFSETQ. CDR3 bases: TGCGCCAGCAGCCCCACAGGGGCGGGGAACACTGAAGCTTTCTTT. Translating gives CASSPTGAGNTEAFF.

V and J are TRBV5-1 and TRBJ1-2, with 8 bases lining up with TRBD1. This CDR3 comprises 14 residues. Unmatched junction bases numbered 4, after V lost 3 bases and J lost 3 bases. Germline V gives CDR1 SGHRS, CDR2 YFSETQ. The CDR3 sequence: CASSSGQGDYGYTF. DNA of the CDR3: TGCGCCAGCAGCTCTGGACAGGGCGACTATGGCTACACCTTC.

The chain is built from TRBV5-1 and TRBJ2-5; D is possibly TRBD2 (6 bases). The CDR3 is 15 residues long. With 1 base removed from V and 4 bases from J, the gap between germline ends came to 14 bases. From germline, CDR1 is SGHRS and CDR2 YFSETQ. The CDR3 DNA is TGCGCCAGCAGCTTGACCCCGGGACTTCCAGAGACCCAGTACTTC. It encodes CASSLTPGLPETQYF.

In nucleotides, the CDR3 is TGTGCCAGCAGTTCCCTCTCGGGGGACGAGCAGTACTTC. Protein: CASSSLSGDEQYF. The rearrangement links TRBV9 to TRBJ2-7, with D maybe TRBD2 (6 bases). Trimming left V 5 bases short and J 5 bases short, with 14 bases between. This CDR3 has 13 residues. The germline V gene encodes CDR1 SGDLS and CDR2 YYNGEE.

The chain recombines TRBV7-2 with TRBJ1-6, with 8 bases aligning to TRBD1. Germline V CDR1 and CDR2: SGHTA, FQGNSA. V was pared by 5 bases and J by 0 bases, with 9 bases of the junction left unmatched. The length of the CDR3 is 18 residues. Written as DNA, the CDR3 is TGTGCCAGCAGCGTTCAGGGGGCAGGTTTCTCCTATAATTCACCCCTCCACTTT. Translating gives CASSVQGAGFSYNSPLHF. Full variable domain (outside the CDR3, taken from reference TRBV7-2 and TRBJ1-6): GAGVSQSPSNKVTEKGKDVELRCDPISGHTALYWYRQSLGQGLEFLIYFQGNSAPDKSGLPSDRFSAERTGGSVSTLTIQRTQQEDSAVYLCASSVQGAGFSYNSPLHFGNGTRLTVT.

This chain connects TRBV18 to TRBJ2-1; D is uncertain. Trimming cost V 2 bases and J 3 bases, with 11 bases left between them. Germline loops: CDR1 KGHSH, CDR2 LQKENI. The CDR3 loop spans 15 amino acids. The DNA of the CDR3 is TGTGCCAGCTCACCATTGGGGTACGGCTACAATGAGCAGTTCTTC. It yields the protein CASSPLGYGYNEQFF.

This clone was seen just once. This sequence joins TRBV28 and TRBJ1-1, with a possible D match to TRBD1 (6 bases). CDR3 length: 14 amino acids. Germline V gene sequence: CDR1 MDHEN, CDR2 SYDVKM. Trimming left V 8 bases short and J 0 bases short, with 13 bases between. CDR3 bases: TGTGCCAGCGGGTCAGGGGCGTTGAACACTGAAGCTTTCTTT. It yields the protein CASGSGALNTEAFF.

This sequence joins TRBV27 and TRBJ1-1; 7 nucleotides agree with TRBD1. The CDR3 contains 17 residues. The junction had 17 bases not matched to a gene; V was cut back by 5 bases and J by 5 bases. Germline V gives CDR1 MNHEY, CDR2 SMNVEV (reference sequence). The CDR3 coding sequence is TGTGCCAGCAGTCAATATCCCCCACGGGACAGAGGAACTGAAGCTTTCTTT. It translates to CASSQYPPRDRGTEAFF.

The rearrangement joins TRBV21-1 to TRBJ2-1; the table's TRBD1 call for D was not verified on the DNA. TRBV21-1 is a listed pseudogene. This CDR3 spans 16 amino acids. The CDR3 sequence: CASSRPGQGSYNEQFF. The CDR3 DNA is TGTGCCAGCAGCAGGCCGGGACAGGGGTCCTACAATGAGCAGTTCTTC.

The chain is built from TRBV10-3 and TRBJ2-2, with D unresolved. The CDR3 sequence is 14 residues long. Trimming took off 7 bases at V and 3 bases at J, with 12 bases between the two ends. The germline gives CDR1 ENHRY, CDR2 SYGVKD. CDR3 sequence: CAITQAVDTGELFF. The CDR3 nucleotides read TGTGCCATCACCCAGGCAGTTGACACCGGGGAGCTGTTTTTT.

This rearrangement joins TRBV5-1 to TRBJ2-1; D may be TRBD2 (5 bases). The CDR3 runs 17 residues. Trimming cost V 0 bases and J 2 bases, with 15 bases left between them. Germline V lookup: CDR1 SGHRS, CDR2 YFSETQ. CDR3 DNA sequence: TGCGCCAGCAGCTTGGCCAAGGGTGGTAGCGCCTACAATGAGCAGTTCTTC. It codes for CASSLAKGGSAYNEQFF.

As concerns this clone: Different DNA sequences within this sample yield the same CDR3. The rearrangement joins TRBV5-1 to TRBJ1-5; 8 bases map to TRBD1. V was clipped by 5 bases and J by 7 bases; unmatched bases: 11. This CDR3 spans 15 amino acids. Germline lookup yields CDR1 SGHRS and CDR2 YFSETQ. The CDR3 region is CASSSTGGQGQPQHF. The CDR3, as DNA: TGCGCCAGCAGTTCCACAGGGGGACAAGGGCAGCCCCAGCATTTT.

CDR3 sequence: CASSPPRGFSYGYTF. CDR3 nucleotide sequence: TGTGCCAGCTCACCACCGAGGGGGTTCAGCTATGGCTACACCTTC. The chain couples TRBV18 to TRBJ1-2; perhaps TRBD1 as D (6 bases). This CDR3 contains 15 residues. Germline lookup yields CDR1 KGHSH and CDR2 LQKENI. V dropped 0 bases and J dropped 4 bases, with 12 bases sitting between them.

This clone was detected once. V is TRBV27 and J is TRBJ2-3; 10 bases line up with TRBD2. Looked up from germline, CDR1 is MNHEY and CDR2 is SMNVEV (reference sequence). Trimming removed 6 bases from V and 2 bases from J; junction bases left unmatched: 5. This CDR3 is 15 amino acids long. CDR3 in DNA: TGTGCCAGCAGAGGACTAGCGGATTTCACAGATACGCAGTATTTT. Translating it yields CASRGLADFTDTQYF.